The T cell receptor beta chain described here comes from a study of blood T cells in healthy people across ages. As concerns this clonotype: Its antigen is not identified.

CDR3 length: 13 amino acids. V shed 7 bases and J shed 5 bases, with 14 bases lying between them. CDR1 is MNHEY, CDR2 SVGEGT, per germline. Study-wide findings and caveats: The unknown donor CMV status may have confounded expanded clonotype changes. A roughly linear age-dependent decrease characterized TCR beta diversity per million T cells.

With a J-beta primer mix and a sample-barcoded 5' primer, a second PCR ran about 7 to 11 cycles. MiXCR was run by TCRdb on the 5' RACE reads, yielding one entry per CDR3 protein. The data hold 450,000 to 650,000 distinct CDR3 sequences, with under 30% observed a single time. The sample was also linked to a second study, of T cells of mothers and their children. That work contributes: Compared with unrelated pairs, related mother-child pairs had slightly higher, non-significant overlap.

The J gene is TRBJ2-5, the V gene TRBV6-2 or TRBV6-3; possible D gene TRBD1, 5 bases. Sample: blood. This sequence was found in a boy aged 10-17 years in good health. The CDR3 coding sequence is TGTGCCAGCAAAGGACACGCCCGGGAGACCCAGTACTTC. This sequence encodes CASKGHARETQYF.